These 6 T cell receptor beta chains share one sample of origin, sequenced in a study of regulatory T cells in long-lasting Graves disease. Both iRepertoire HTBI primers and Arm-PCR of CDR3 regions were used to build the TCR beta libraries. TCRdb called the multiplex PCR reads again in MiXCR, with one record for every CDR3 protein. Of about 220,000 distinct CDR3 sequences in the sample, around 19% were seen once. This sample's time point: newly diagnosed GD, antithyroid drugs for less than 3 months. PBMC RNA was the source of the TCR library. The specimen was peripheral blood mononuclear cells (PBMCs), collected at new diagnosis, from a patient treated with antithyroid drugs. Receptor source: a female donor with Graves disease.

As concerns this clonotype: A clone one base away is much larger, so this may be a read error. CDR3 sequence: CASSRDRGWDEQFF. CDR3 nucleotides: TGTGCCAGCAGCCGGGACAGGGGGTGGGATGAGCAGTTCTTC. The chain has TRBV11-2 and TRBJ2-1, with 11 bases that match TRBD1. Per the germline V gene, CDR1 is SGHAT and CDR2 is FQNNGV. The CDR3 sequence is 14 residues long. J lost 8 bases, V lost 5 bases, and 5 bases had no gene match.

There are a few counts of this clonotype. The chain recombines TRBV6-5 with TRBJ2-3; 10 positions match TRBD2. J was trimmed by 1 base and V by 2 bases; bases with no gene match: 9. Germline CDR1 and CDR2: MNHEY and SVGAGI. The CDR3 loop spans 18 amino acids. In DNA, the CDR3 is TGTGCCAGCAGTTACCCAAGCACTAGCGGGACCGGCACAGATACGCAGTATTTT. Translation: CASSYPSTSGTGTDTQYF.

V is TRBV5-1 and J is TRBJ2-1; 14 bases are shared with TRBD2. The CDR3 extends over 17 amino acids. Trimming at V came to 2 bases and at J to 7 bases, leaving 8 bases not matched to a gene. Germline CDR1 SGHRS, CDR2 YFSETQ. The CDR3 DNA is TGCGCCAGCAGCTTAGGGGACAGACTAGCGGGAGGGAATGAGCAGTTCTTC. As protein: CASSLGDRLAGGNEQFF.

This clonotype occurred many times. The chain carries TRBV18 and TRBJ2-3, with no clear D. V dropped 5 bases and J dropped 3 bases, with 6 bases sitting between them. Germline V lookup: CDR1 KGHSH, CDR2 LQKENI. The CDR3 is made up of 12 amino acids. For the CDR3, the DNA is TGTGCCAGCTCAGGAAGGACAGATACGCAGTATTTT. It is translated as CASSGRTDTQYF. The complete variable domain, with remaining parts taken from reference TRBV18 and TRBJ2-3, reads NAGVMQNPRHLVRRRGQEARLRCSPMKGHSHVYWYRQLPEEGLKFMVYLQKENIIDESGMPKERFSAEFPKEGPSILRIQQVVRGDSAAYFCASSGRTDTQYFGPGTRLTVL.

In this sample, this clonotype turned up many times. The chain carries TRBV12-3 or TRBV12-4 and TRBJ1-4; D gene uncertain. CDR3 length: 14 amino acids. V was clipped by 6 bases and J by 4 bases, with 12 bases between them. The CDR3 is CASRKDGRNEKLFF. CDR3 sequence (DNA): TGTGCCAGCAGAAAAGACGGACGTAATGAAAAACTGTTTTTT.

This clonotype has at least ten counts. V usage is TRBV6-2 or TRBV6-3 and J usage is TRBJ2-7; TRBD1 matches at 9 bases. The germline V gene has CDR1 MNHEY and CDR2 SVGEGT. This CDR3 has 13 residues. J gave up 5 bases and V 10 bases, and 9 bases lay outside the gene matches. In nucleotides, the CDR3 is TGTGCCACCTGTTGGGACAGGGATGACGAGCAGTACTTC. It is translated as CATCWDRDDEQYF.